A selection of T cell receptor beta chains follows, all from one sample in a study of CD8+CD57+ T cells in acquired aplastic anemia. TCRdb reanalysed the reads using MiXCR and keeps one entry per CDR3 protein. The sample contains about 40,000 distinct CDR3 sequences, approximately 67% of which appear only once. Sequenced material: sorted CD4+, CD8+, or CD8+CD57+ T cells (not recorded which) from PBMCs. The receptors here all came from a human donor in good health, serving as a control. CDR3s include the opening cysteine and the closing phenylalanine or tryptophan. The order of the fields is V gene, J gene, clone size, D gene, CDR3 DNA, CDR3 protein. The D gene is left open where the match is weak. Only some rows state a clone size, as once, few, many or a class for expanded clones.

TRBV28	TRBJ1-5	few	TRBD1	TGTGCCAGCAGAACCCCCGGGACAGGGGGCGGCAATCAGCCCCAGCATTTT	CASRTPGTGGGNQPQHF
TRBV19	TRBJ2-7	.	.	TGTGCCAGTAAAAGGACCGGGTCCTACGAGCAGTACTTC	CASKRTGSYEQYF
TRBV25-1	TRBJ2-6	.	TRBD1	TGTGCCAGCAGTGAGGTGACAGGGAAACACTCTGGGGCCAACGTCCTGACTTTC	CASSEVTGKHSGANVLTF
TRBV15	TRBJ2-7	.	.	TGTGCCACCAGCACCGTTACCGGGACGGGCTACGAGCAGTACTTC	CATSTVTGTGYEQYF
TRBV25-1	TRBJ2-5	.	TRBD2	TGTGCCAGCAGTGAATATGGGTCCGCCTCTAGCGGGGTGAACGGAGAGACCCAGTACTTC	CASSEYGSASSGVNGETQYF
TRBV15	TRBJ1-2	few	TRBD1	TGTGCCACCAGCAGAGAGGCAGGGGGTAACTATGGCTACACCTTC	CATSREAGGNYGYTF
TRBV10-3	TRBJ2-5	.	TRBD2	TGTGCCACCGGGGGAGGGGTAGAGACCCAGTACTTC	CATGGGVETQYF
TRBV12-3/TRBV12-4	TRBJ2-1	.	.	TGTGCCAGCAGTCCGCGGCCTAGGGGTGAGCAGTTCTTC	CASSPRPRGEQFF
TRBV12-3/TRBV12-4	TRBJ1-2	few	.	TGTGCCAGCAGTTTACCCGCTAACTATGGCTACACCTTC	CASSLPANYGYTF
TRBV7-9	TRBJ2-5	.	TRBD2	TGTGCCAGCAGCTTGGGGGGGGTCCAAGAGACCCAGTACTTC	CASSLGGVQETQYF
TRBV11-1	TRBJ1-5	once	.	TGTGCCAGCAGCTTGGGGAGGGAGGGTTTCAATCAGCCCCAGCATTTT	CASSLGREGFNQPQHF
TRBV10-3	TRBJ2-5	.	.	TGTGCCATCAGTGCCGCTAAGGGGGCCCAGTACTTC	CAISAAKGAQYF
TRBV7-2	TRBJ1-2	.	.	TGTGCCAGCAGCTTCAGGGATTATGGCTACACCTTC	CASSFRDYGYTF
TRBV7-9	TRBJ2-7	.	.	TGTGCCAGCAGCCGACCCTACGAGCAGTACTTC	CASSRPYEQYF
TRBV10-3	TRBJ1-1	.	.	TGTGCCATCAGTGATTTTGGCAGGCATGAAGCTTTCTTT	CAISDFGRHEAFF
TRBV5-5	TRBJ2-7	.	.	TGTGCCAGCAGCTTAGCCGGGGACATAGCCTACGAGCAGTACTTC	CASSLAGDIAYEQYF
TRBV19	TRBJ2-4	.	TRBD1	TGTGCCAGTAGTATCGCGGGACAGGTAAACATTCAGTACTTC	CASSIAGQVNIQYF
TRBV20-1	TRBJ1-5	.	TRBD1	TGCAGTGCTAAGCTGGACAGGGGGCAAAGGCAGCCCCAGCATTTT	CSAKLDRGQRQPQHF
TRBV19	TRBJ1-1	many	.	TGTGCCAGTAGTGGGGGCAGCTTCGGCGCTTTCTTT	CASSGGSFGAFF
TRBV2	TRBJ1-6	once	TRBD1	TGTGCCAGCAACCCTCAGGGGGCGGATTCACCCCTCCACTTT	CASNPQGADSPLHF
TRBV5-1	TRBJ1-2	once	TRBD1	TGCGCCAGCAGCTTGGTGGGGACAGATAACTATGGCTACACCTTC	CASSLVGTDNYGYTF
TRBV6-1	TRBJ1-1	.	TRBD1	TGTGCCAGCAGTGGGCAGGGGGCGGGGAACACTGAAGCTTTCTTT	CASSGQGAGNTEAFF
TRBV24-1	TRBJ1-2	.	TRBD1	TGTGCCACCAGTGCGTCCAGGGGGCTTGGCTACACCTTC	CATSASRGLGYTF
TRBV2	TRBJ1-5	few	.	TGTGCCAGCAGTGCGGGGGACGGGAATCAGCCCCAGCATTTT	CASSAGDGNQPQHF
TRBV9	TRBJ2-2	.	.	TGTGCCAGCACCTATCACAACACCGGGGAGCTGTTTTTT	CASTYHNTGELFF
TRBV15	TRBJ2-7	few	.	TGTGCCACCAGCAGACAACAGGGTGGCGAGCAGTACTTC	CATSRQQGGEQYF
TRBV19	TRBJ1-1	.	.	TGTGCCAGTAGTCCCTTAGACAGAACGGGCACTGAAGCTTTCTTT	CASSPLDRTGTEAFF
TRBV4-3	TRBJ1-2	.	.	TGCGCCAGCAGCCAAGGCCACGGAGACTATGGCTACACCTTC	CASSQGHGDYGYTF
TRBV2	TRBJ1-2	.	.	TGTGCCAGCAGTGAGGTTTCCGGTAACTATGGCTACACCTTC	CASSEVSGNYGYTF